Detailed here is one T cell receptor beta chain. No cognate antigen has been identified for it. The CDR3 carries no conserved terminal phenylalanine or tryptophan, so it likely arises from a read error. Bulk unsorted tissue served as the source for RNA extraction, and RNA quality was assessed using a NanoDrop ND-1000 and an Agilent 2100. All donors had newly diagnosed lung cancer, had not received prior chemotherapy, and were admitted for thoracic surgery in China between August and November 2014. Patients who had received previous radiotherapy or chemotherapy, or who had another concurrent cancer, were excluded from the study. Surgical tissue pieces of about 1-2.3 cm3 were preserved in RNAlater solution and were kept at -80 degrees C until use. These data come from a study of tumor and adjacent non-tumor tissue in lung cancer (dated 2018 in TCRdb). In the study overall: Of the cohort, 12 patients had adenocarcinoma, 2 had squamous cell carcinoma and 1 had small cell lung cancer. The approximately 15 patients were aged roughly 31 to 80 years, included about ten men and 5 women, and had TNM stage I to III disease. For each patient, one tumor sample and one normal lung sample were taken, giving approximately 33 paired specimens that underwent TCRbeta CDR3 sequencing. Using bulk TCRbeta repertoires from under 18 lung cancer patients, the study set lung tumor tissue side by side with matched distant non-tumor lung tissue. A total of fewer than 150 million productive TCRbeta reads were generated by sequencing, corresponding to an average of roughly 4 million reads per sample. Summary of the overall study and its limitations: TCR diversity was significantly higher in younger patients, and higher tumor TCR diversity was associated with shorter overall and disease-free survival. In normal lung, the top 100 clones accounted for a significantly larger cumulative share of the repertoire than in tumor tissue. Peripheral blood was not sequenced, so blood TCRbeta repertoires were not examined in the lung cancer patients of the study. The methods do not name the sequencing platform or mention unique molecular identifiers. The cohort had only around 14 patients, and the authors noted that larger samples and more detailed clinical data are needed. TCR diversity (inverse Simpson) was significantly higher in tumor than in normal lung tissue (roughly 430 vs 170, P = 0.0075, Mann-Whitney U test).

Libraries came from multiplex PCR. Sequencing instrument: Illumina HiSeq 2500. TCRbeta libraries were built by three rounds of nested PCR using primers (Table S4), following protocols modified from ARM-PCR. Before sequencing, PCR products in the 200-500 bp range were cut out of the gel and cleaned up using the QIAquick gel extraction kit. In the original analysis: Trimmomatic was used to clean the reads, FLASH was used to merge the reads into complete CDR3 sequences, and MiTCR was used to assign the reads to V(D)J germline segments. Clonal diversity was calculated as the inverse Simpson's index using VDJtools. Productive reads were defined as in-frame sequences without a premature stop codon. TCRdb cleaned the public reads at Q25 with fastp, built clones with MiXCR and kept in-frame beta chains. A single entry per CDR3 protein holds the most common genes and DNA from its merged rows. TCRdb's processing, not the authors', yielded these V and J calls. This sample comprises more than 85,000 distinct CDR3 sequences, roughly 80% of them detected only once. The leading ten clones occupy 35% to 40% of the sample.

CDR1 SGHAT and CDR2 FQDESV are derived from the germline V gene (reference sequence). The CDR3 has 13 amino acids, counting both end residues. Just the 39-base CDR3 DNA is kept, in frame starting at base 1. The V end loses 5 bases and the J end loses 0 bases, and a stretch of 8 bases separates them. The V and J genes are TRBV11-1 and TRBJ2-7; the D segment cannot be called with confidence. Input material: lung tumor tissue. The receptor was derived from a woman aged 55-70 years with non-small cell lung cancer. The DNA is TGTGCCAGCAGCCGTCCGGACTCCTACGAGCAGTACTTA. This gives the protein CASSRPDSYEQYL.